One and the same sample provided the 8 T cell receptor beta chains below, sequenced in a study of tumor-infiltrating lymphocytes in primary liver carcinoma (dated by TCRdb to the late 2010s). RNA from unsorted whole blood was extracted with TRIzol reagent, and germline DNA was obtained with the DNeasy Blood & Tissue kit. The instrument given in TCRdb is Illumina HiSeq 2500. Using a constant-region primer and ProtoScript II reverse transcriptase, TCRbeta-specific cDNA was reverse-transcribed from roughly 500 ng total RNA. TCRbeta libraries were built with three nested multiplex PCR rounds, a slightly modified ARM-PCR procedure. The first two PCR rounds used multiplex TRBV1-TRBV30 forward primers with a Cbeta reverse primer, each for 10 cycles. TCRdb's own reprocessing of the public reads used fastp at Q25 and MiXCR and kept productive beta chains. Rows with a matching CDR3 protein are joined into one entry that keeps the most common DNA and genes. Recorded for this sample are about 350,000 distinct CDR3 sequences; about two thirds of them occurred a single time. The top ten clones comprise about 6.5% of the sample.

Source material: peripheral blood. These receptors originate from a man aged 35 to 55 with primary liver carcinoma and hepatitis B virus infection.

This clonotype was detected only a few times. It is likely a read error, because the conserved phenylalanine at the end of the CDR3 is missing. The V gene is TRBV11-2, the J gene TRBJ2-5; 10 nucleotides agree with TRBD1. Germline CDR1 SGHAT, CDR2 FQNNGV. There are 15 residues in the CDR3. J was trimmed by 5 bases and V by 9 bases; bases with no gene match: 12. DNA of the CDR3: TGTGCCAGTAGCAGCTACAGGACAGGGGGGGAGACCCAGTACCTC. This codes for CASSSYRTGGETQYL.

Notes on this clonotype: Without the conserved terminal phenylalanine or tryptophan, this CDR3 likely stems from a read error. The V gene is TRBV6-1, the J gene TRBJ2-1; D is possibly TRBD2 (6 bases). Germline CDR1 is MNHNS and CDR2 is SASEGT. The CDR3 length is 11 residues. The CDR3 is CAEGQYNEQFS. As DNA, the CDR3 is TGTGCGGAGGGGCAGTACAATGAGCAGTTCTCC.

Turning to this clonotype: A clone one base away is much larger, so this may be a read error. The rearrangement joins TRBV6-5 to TRBJ1-1, with unresolved D. Germline loops: CDR1 MNHEY, CDR2 SVGAGI. V shed 10 bases and J shed 1 base, with 16 bases lying between them. This CDR3 has 14 residues. The DNA of the CDR3 is TGTGCCAACAGCCAAAAGACGGCGAACACTGAAGCTTTCTTT. This gives the protein CANSQKTANTEAFF.

Notes on this clonotype: Just one base apart from a much larger clone, this may be a read error. The rearrangement joins TRBV4-1 to TRBJ1-3; D possibly corresponds to TRBD1 (5 bases). Germline CDR1 and CDR2: MGHRA and YSYEKL. This CDR3 comprises 15 residues. The germline V and J ends were trimmed by 2 bases and 2 bases, with 10 bases remaining between them. The chain's CDR3 is CASSQRTSPGNTIYF. In DNA form, the CDR3 reads TGCGCCAGCAGCCAAAGGACAAGCCCTGGAAACACCATATATTTT.

V usage is TRBV29-1 and J usage is TRBJ2-1; D remains unclear. The germline V gene encodes CDR1 SQVTM and CDR2 ANQGSEA. The CDR3 contains 10 residues. CDR3 in DNA: TGCTGTGTTCTCACCCCCGAGCAGTTCTTC. Translated, it gives CCVLTPEQFF.

A word on this clonotype: A much bigger clone sits one base away, suggesting this may be a read error. The chain uses TRBV12-3 or TRBV12-4 and TRBJ2-5; the D is unclear. This CDR3 is 11 amino acids long. The CDR3 here is CVSSFVKTQYF. The CDR3 DNA is TGTGTCAGCAGTTTCGTAAAGACCCAGTACTTC.

This clonotype has just a few counts. This is likely a read error, given that the CDR3 carries no conserved phenylalanine or tryptophan at its end. The V gene is TRBV6-6, the J gene TRBJ2-5; D may be TRBD2 (6 bases). The V gene lost 11 bases and the J gene lost 4 bases, with 32 bases spanning the gap. Per the germline V gene, CDR1 is MNHNY and CDR2 is SVGAGI (reference sequence). The CDR3 totals 18 residues. The CDR3 here is CAAQPSWWEALTRETQYL. The DNA for the CDR3 is TGTGCCGCCCAGCCCTCTTGGTGGGAGGCCCTGACGCGAGAGACCCAGTACCTC.

As regards this clonotype: Germline and junction disagree at one end, which may indicate a read error. The chain carries TRBV5-4 and TRBJ2-5; 9 positions match TRBD2. This CDR3 spans 15 amino acids. Per germline, CDR1 SGHNT and CDR2 YYREEE (reference sequence). The CDR3 here is CASSGLAGLQETHYF. In DNA, the CDR3 is TGTGCCAGCAGCGGGCTAGCGGGACTCCAAGAGACCCACTACTTC. The entire variable domain, with the rest obtained from reference TRBV5-4 and TRBJ2-5, is as follows: ETGVTQSPTHLIKTRGQQVTLRCSSQSGHNTVSWYQQALGQGPQFIFQYYREEENGRGNFPPRFSGLQFPNYSSELNVNALELDDSALYLCASSGLAGLQETHYFGPGTRLLVL.